Listed here are 14 T cell receptor beta chains from one sample, sequenced in a study of T cells expressing NK-cell markers. Reprocessing the 5' RACE reads, TCRdb reports a single entry for every CDR3 protein and omits DNA. Its clone listing holds about 390,000 distinct CDR3 sequences. Sequenced material: blood T cells: a sorted CD56 or NKG2C T cell subset, CD4+ or CD8+ T cells, or bulk PBMC T cells (not recorded which). The source of these receptors is a woman between 45 and 60 years old in good health.

This rearrangement joins TRBV29-1 to TRBJ2-7; TCRdb selects TRBD2, and the lack of DNA leaves this call unchecked. The germline gives CDR1 SQVTM, CDR2 ANQGSEA. This CDR3 region has 17 residues. CDR3: CSVRVRRGGRASYEQYF.

V is TRBV12-3 or TRBV12-4 and J is TRBJ1-1. The CDR3 consists of 13 residues. The CDR3 loop is CASSLEDLTEAFF.

The CDR3 protein is CASSLEGLSKRFF. This chain links TRBV5-1 with TRBJ2-1; lacking DNA, the TRBD2 call made by TCRdb goes unchecked. This CDR3 has 13 residues. Germline V lookup: CDR1 SGHRS, CDR2 YFSETQ.

The V and J genes are TRBV25-1 and TRBJ2-5; without DNA, the TCRdb call of TRBD1 cannot be checked. The germline CDR1 and CDR2 sequences are MGHDK and SYGVNS. The CDR3 contains 14 residues. CDR3 in amino acids: CASSETGGQETQYF.

This chain joins TRBV21-1 and TRBJ2-7; TCRdb names TRBD1, which stays unverified in the absence of DNA. TRBV21-1 is classified as a pseudogene. The CDR3 is 15 amino acids. This CDR3 reads CASSTRNHRDYEQYF.

This sequence joins TRBV7-2 and TRBJ2-2. Germline CDR1 and CDR2: SGHTA and FQGNSA. The CDR3 runs to 14 residues. This CDR3 is CASSLLRNTGELFF.

V usage is TRBV4-1 and J usage is TRBJ1-3; absent DNA, TCRdb's TRBD1 call cannot be checked. Germline-derived CDR1 and CDR2 are MGHRA and YSYEKL. This CDR3 comprises 15 residues. CDR3 region: CASSLTGGTGNTIYF.

The chain has TRBV29-1 and TRBJ2-1; TCRdb returns TRBD1, unconfirmable since there is no DNA. Germline values: CDR1 SQVTM, CDR2 ANQGSEA. This CDR3 has 12 amino acids. CDR3 amino acids: CSVSPPYNEQFF.

This chain connects TRBV7-2 to TRBJ2-1; TCRdb returns TRBD2, unconfirmable since there is no DNA. CDR3 length equals 18 residues. Germline CDR1 reads SGHTA; CDR2 reads FQGNSA. CDR3 in amino acids: CASSQSRASGRQGNEQFF.

The rearrangement links TRBV19 to TRBJ2-7; with no DNA, the TCRdb D assignment of TRBD2 cannot be verified. This CDR3 contains 13 residues. Looked up from germline, CDR1 is LNHDA and CDR2 is SQIVND (reference sequence). The CDR3 loop is CASSPQSLGEQYF.

This chain links TRBV28 with TRBJ2-7; TCRdb's assignment of TRBD1 cannot be checked, as there is no DNA. Germline V gene sequence: CDR1 MDHEN, CDR2 SYDVKM. The CDR3 consists of 13 residues. CDR3 amino acids: CASSTGHIYEQYF.

The chain recombines TRBV29-1 with TRBJ2-3; TCRdb reports TRBD2, a call that lacks DNA to check it against. The CDR3 is 14 amino acids. Per germline, CDR1 SQVTM and CDR2 ANQGSEA. CDR3 sequence reads: CSVRQVLRTDTQYF.

V and J are TRBV5-5 and TRBJ2-2; no DNA is available, so the TRBD1 call from TCRdb remains unchecked. The CDR3 is 14 amino acids. Germline V gene data show CDR1 as SGHKS and CDR2 as YYEKEE (reference sequence). CDR3 loop: CASSLGGRAGELFF.

The chain has TRBV7-9 and TRBJ2-2; TCRdb designates TRBD2, a call that cannot be tested without DNA. This CDR3 is 14 amino acids long. Looked up from germline, CDR1 is SEHNR and CDR2 is FQNEAQ (reference sequence). CDR3 residues: CASSPPGLAEELFF.